This T cell receptor (beta chain) was sequenced during a study of lymphopenia after photon versus proton radiotherapy. The CDR3 totals 14 residues. The germline gives CDR1 SGHTA, CDR2 FQGTGA. With V trimmed by 5 bases and J by 4 bases, 3 bases remained unmatched. TCRdb keeps only in-frame clones here, not all; method: immunoSEQ multiplex PCR. Of some 28,000 clones detected, 81% appear once; the ten largest clones hold under 35%. The material was peripheral blood, obtained from a patient treated with photon-based radiotherapy. The chain uses TRBV7-3 and TRBJ2-5; TRBD2 matches 11 bases. This receptor was identified in a man aged 50-60 years with gastric cancer. The CDR3 region is CASSMTSGAETQYF. DNA for the CDR3: TGTGCCAGCAGCATGACTAGCGGGGCAGAGACCCAGTACTTC. The variable domain in full, with the rest retrieved from reference TRBV7-3 and TRBJ2-5, is GAGVSQTPSNKVTEKGKYVELRCDPISGHTALYWYRQSLGQGPEFLIYFQGTGAADDSGLPNDRFFAVRPEGSVSTLKIQRTERGDSAVYLCASSMTSGAETQYFGPGTRLLVL.